The 6 T cell receptor beta chains below were found in one sample sequenced in a study of T-cell reconstitution after alpha-beta-depleted transplantation in children. As it was prepared, the TCRbeta library received unique molecular identifiers. TCRdb re-called the PCR reads through MiXCR, storing one row per CDR3 protein. The sample holds fewer than 1 million distinct CDR3 sequences; roughly 16% are singletons and the top ten take about 4.6%. The sequences come from PBMCs, mostly from graft donor cells, collected 360 days after TCRalphabeta/CD19-depleted stem cell transplant. These receptors were obtained from a male patient younger than 18 who had a stem cell transplant for acute lymphoblastic leukemia, so the T cells may come from the graft donor.

CDR3 amino acids: CASSLDRELYEQYF. The CDR3 bases are TGTGCCAGCAGCTTAGACAGGGAGCTATACGAGCAGTACTTC. This chain joins TRBV7-8 and TRBJ2-7; D is perhaps TRBD1 (6 bases). Per germline, CDR1 SGHVS and CDR2 FQNEAQ. V gave up 1 base and J gave up 4 bases, with 11 bases separating them. This CDR3 has 14 amino acids.

The chain recombines TRBV27 with TRBJ2-7; 12 bases agree with TRBD2. V lost 8 bases, J lost 7 bases, and 9 bases stayed unmatched. The germline V gene encodes CDR1 MNHEY and CDR2 SMNVEV (reference sequence). This CDR3 comprises 14 residues. The CDR3 region has the DNA TGTGCCAGCGGACCGACTAGCGGGAGTTTTGAGCAGTACTTC. It encodes CASGPTSGSFEQYF.

The sample holds a few counts of this clonotype. The V gene is TRBV7-2, the J gene TRBJ2-2; possible D gene TRBD2, 6 bases. The V end was cut by 3 bases, the J end by 2 bases, with 16 bases between. The CDR3 covers 17 residues. Germline V gene sequence: CDR1 SGHTA, CDR2 FQGNSA. CDR3 sequence: CASSFRVPGLNTGELFF. Written as DNA, the CDR3 is TGTGCCAGCAGCTTTCGCGTACCGGGACTCAACACCGGGGAGCTGTTTTTT.

This sequence joins TRBV12-5 and TRBJ2-1, with TRBD2 matching over 7 bases. CDR3 size: 16 residues. The V and J ends lost 0 bases and 2 bases, in that order; junction bases with no gene match: 4. Germline V CDR1 and CDR2: LGHNT, FRNRAP. As DNA, the CDR3 is TGTGCTAGTGGTTTGGTACCAGGACTAGCCTACAATGAGCAGTTCTTC. Protein product: CASGLVPGLAYNEQFF.

This sequence joins TRBV3-1 and TRBJ2-2, with TRBD2 matching 10 bases. CDR1 and CDR2 from the germline V gene are LGHDT and YNNKEL (reference sequence). This CDR3 spans 14 amino acids. CDR3 protein: CATRLAGEGGELFF. The CDR3 region has the DNA TGTGCAACCAGGCTAGCGGGAGAAGGCGGGGAGCTGTTTTTT.

This chain uses TRBV2 with TRBJ2-5; D gene uncertain. The CDR3 spans 15 residues. The V gene lost 3 bases and the J gene lost 5 bases, with 16 bases spanning the gap. Germline-derived CDR1 and CDR2 are SNHLY and FYNNEI. Written as DNA, the CDR3 is TGTGCCAGCAGTGATAGGACGTCACCCCAGGAGACCCAGTACTTC. This sequence encodes CASSDRTSPQETQYF.